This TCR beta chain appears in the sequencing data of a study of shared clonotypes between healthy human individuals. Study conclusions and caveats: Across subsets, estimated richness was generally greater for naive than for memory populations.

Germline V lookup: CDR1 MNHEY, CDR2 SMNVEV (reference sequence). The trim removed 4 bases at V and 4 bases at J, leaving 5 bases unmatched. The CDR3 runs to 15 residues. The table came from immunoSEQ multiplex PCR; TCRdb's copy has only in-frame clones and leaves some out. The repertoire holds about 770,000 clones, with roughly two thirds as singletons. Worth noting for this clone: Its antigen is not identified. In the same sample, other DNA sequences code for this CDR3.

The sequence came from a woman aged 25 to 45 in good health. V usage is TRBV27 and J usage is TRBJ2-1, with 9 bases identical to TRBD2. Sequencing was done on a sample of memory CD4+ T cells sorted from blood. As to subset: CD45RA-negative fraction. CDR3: CASSSPSGRYNEQFF. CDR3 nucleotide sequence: TGTGCCAGCAGTTCCCCCAGCGGGAGGTACAATGAGCAGTTCTTC.